Listed below are T cell receptor beta chains from one sample, sequenced in a study of blood T cell repertoires in COVID-19. Profiled with immunoSEQ multiplex PCR; TCRdb holds only in-frame clones, not every one. The sample has roughly 200,000 clones, around 90% seen once. Sequencing used peripheral blood. All receptors derive from a man aged 35-49 years with acute or convalescent COVID-19. The CDR3 runs from the conserved cysteine through the conserved F or W. Each record gives: CDR3 length, D gene, clone size, V gene, J gene, CDR3 protein, CDR3 DNA. The D gene is left open where the match is weak. Clone size is given for some rows only: seen once, a few or many times, or a class if the clone is expanded.

15	NA	once	TRBV7-2	TRBJ2-3	CASSLRRGPGDTQYF	TGTGCCAGCAGCTTAAGGCGGGGTCCCGGAGATACGCAGTATTTT
15	TRBD1	NA	TRBV7-9	TRBJ2-1	CASSLAGTANNEQFF	TGTGCCAGCAGCTTAGCTGGGACAGCTAACAATGAGCAGTTCTTC
17	TRBD2	once	TRBV5-1	TRBJ2-5	CASSSLERGGSRETQYF	TGCGCCAGCAGCTCCCTTGAGCGGGGGGGGTCGAGAGAGACCCAGTACTTC
14	NA	NA	TRBV6-5	TRBJ1-5	CASSSDPTDQPQHF	TGTGCCAGCAGTTCCGATCCCACAGATCAGCCCCAGCATTTT
12	NA	NA	TRBV2	TRBJ1-4	CASRTDNEKLFF	TGTGCCAGCAGAACAGATAATGAAAAACTGTTTTTT
14	NA	NA	TRBV5-5	TRBJ2-5	CASSLVREGETQYF	TGTGCCAGCAGCTTGGTCAGGGAAGGAGAGACCCAGTACTTC
14	NA	once	TRBV4-1	TRBJ1-5	CASSQDLGGQPQHF	TGTGCCAGCAGCCAAGATTTAGGGGGTCAGCCCCAGCATTTT
14	NA	NA	TRBV2	TRBJ2-5	CASTPWGLGETQYF	TGTGCCAGCACCCCCTGGGGGCTCGGAGAGACCCAGTACTTC
15	TRBD1	NA	TRBV5-1	TRBJ1-6	CASSPSDRGDSPLHF	TGCGCCAGCAGCCCCTCGGACAGGGGCGATTCACCCCTCCACTTT
18	NA	NA	TRBV21-1	TRBJ2-2	CASSKTTSGGWTTGELFF	TGTGCCAGCAGCAAGACGACTAGCGGGGGGTGGACCACCGGGGAGCTGTTTTTT
15	NA	NA	TRBV5-1	TRBJ1-6	CASSYRDGLDSPLHF	TGCGCCAGCAGCTACCGAGATGGACTAGATTCACCCCTCCACTTT
15	NA	NA	TRBV12-5	TRBJ2-1	CASGSPGAGRNEQFF	TGTGCTAGTGGTTCCCCCGGGGCGGGACGCAATGAGCAGTTCTTC
15	NA	NA	TRBV6-5	TRBJ1-2	CASSYRGVWNYGYTF	TGTGCCAGCAGTTACCGGGGGGTCTGGAACTATGGCTACACCTTC
15	NA	NA	TRBV5-1	TRBJ2-3	CASSLNGGSTDTQYF	TGCGCCAGCAGCTTAAACGGGGGTAGCACAGATACGCAGTATTTT
15	NA	NA	TRBV6-2/TRBV6-3	TRBJ2-1	CASSYFGGPYNEQFF	TGTGCCAGCAGTTACTTCGGGGGACCTTACAATGAGCAGTTCTTC
13	TRBD1	NA	TRBV10-1	TRBJ1-2	CASSALTGKGYTF	TGCGCCAGCAGTGCCCTGACAGGGAAGGGCTACACCTTC
16	NA	NA	TRBV9	TRBJ1-5	CASSVGGNELTGPQHF	TGTGCCAGCAGCGTAGGAGGGAATGAGCTTACTGGGCCCCAGCATTTT
14	TRBD2	NA	TRBV5-1	TRBJ2-7	CASSPTSGPYEQYF	TGCGCCAGCAGCCCAACTAGCGGTCCCTACGAGCAGTACTTC
15	TRBD2	NA	TRBV10-3	TRBJ2-1	CAISGRGGLNNEQFF	TGTGCCATCAGTGGCCGGGGGGGCCTGAACAATGAGCAGTTCTTC
13	NA	NA	TRBV27	TRBJ2-3	CASSPSRADTQYF	TGTGCCAGCAGCCCGTCCAGGGCTGATACGCAGTATTTT
14	TRBD1	NA	TRBV3-1/TRBV3-2	TRBJ1-2	CASSHSTGGYGYTF	TGTGCCAGCAGCCACAGCACAGGGGGGTATGGCTACACCTTC
11	TRBD1	few	TRBV7-8	TRBJ1-2	CASSFDRDYTF	TGTGCCAGCAGCTTTGACAGGGACTACACCTTC
14	TRBD2	NA	TRBV2	TRBJ2-5	CASSEELAGVTQYF	TGTGCCAGCAGTGAAGAACTAGCGGGGGTTACCCAGTACTTC
14	NA	NA	TRBV5-1	TRBJ2-7	CASSLTSTGYEQYF	TGCGCCAGCAGCTTGACTAGCACCGGCTACGAGCAGTACTTC
15	NA	NA	TRBV28	TRBJ2-7	CASSLGALSSYEQYF	TGTGCCAGCAGCTTAGGAGCTTTGAGCTCCTACGAGCAGTACTTC
15	NA	NA	TRBV7-7	TRBJ2-5	CASSLDGTPQETQYF	TGTGCCAGCAGCTTAGATGGGACACCTCAAGAGACCCAGTACTTC
13	NA	NA	TRBV6-5	TRBJ1-2	CASSYWGDDGYTF	TGTGCCAGCAGTTATTGGGGGGACGATGGCTACACCTTC
15	TRBD2	NA	TRBV5-1	TRBJ2-1	CASSGASGVYNEQFF	TGCGCCAGCAGTGGGGCTAGCGGGGTTTACAATGAGCAGTTCTTC
12	NA	NA	TRBV30	TRBJ2-7	CAWSESGPAQYF	TGTGCCTGGAGTGAGTCAGGGCCGGCGCAGTACTTC
15	NA	NA	TRBV6-2/TRBV6-3	TRBJ1-4	CASSYPGATNEKLFF	TGTGCCAGCAGTTACCCGGGAGCAACTAATGAAAAACTGTTTTTT
14	NA	NA	TRBV9	TRBJ1-2	CASSVVGRGGDYTF	TGTGCCAGCAGCGTAGTTGGCAGGGGAGGGGACTACACCTTC
19	TRBD2	NA	TRBV3-1/TRBV3-2	TRBJ2-3	CASSQQTSGGPPSTDTQYF	TGTGCCAGCAGCCAACAGACTAGCGGGGGACCACCTAGCACAGATACGCAGTATTTT
17	NA	NA	TRBV15	TRBJ2-3	CATSRDLRAISTDTQYF	TGTGCCACCAGCAGAGATTTGAGAGCGATTAGCACAGATACGCAGTATTTT
15	NA	NA	TRBV27	TRBJ2-2	CASSFQGLYTGELFF	TGTGCCAGCAGTTTTCAGGGGTTGTACACCGGGGAGCTGTTTTTT
14	NA	NA	TRBV5-5	TRBJ2-7	CASSFQDLTYEQYF	TGTGCCAGCAGCTTTCAGGATTTAACGTACGAGCAGTACTTC
13	TRBD1	few	TRBV6-5	TRBJ1-2	CASRSGGGQGYTF	TGTGCCAGTAGGTCAGGGGGCGGTCAAGGCTACACCTTC
16	NA	NA	TRBV4-1	TRBJ1-6	CASSQGVSSYNSPLHF	TGCGCCAGCAGCCAAGGTGTGAGCTCCTATAATTCACCCCTCCACTTT
15	TRBD1	NA	TRBV5-1	TRBJ1-4	CASSSGQGGLEKLFF	TGCGCCAGCAGCTCCGGACAGGGAGGGTTAGAAAAACTGTTTTTT
17	TRBD2	NA	TRBV7-6	TRBJ2-7	CASSLASVGGALHEQYF	TGTGCCAGCAGCTTAGCCAGCGTCGGGGGGGCTCTCCACGAGCAGTACTTC
14	NA	NA	TRBV7-9	TRBJ2-7	CASSLIGRPYEQYF	TGTGCCAGCAGCTTGATTGGCAGGCCCTACGAGCAGTACTTC
15	TRBD1	NA	TRBV6-5	TRBJ2-2	CASSYRTGKGGELFF	TGTGCCAGCAGTTACCGGACAGGGAAAGGCGGGGAGCTGTTTTTT